The 26 T cell receptor beta chains listed next were all sequenced from one sample in a study of preoperative IRX-2 immunotherapy in early breast cancer. As for treatment: preoperative locoregional IRX-2 cytokine immunotherapy. Measured with immunoSEQ multiplex PCR; TCRdb has only the in-frame clones, and not every one. The sample lists some 22,000 clones, roughly 95% seen once, with under 20% in the top ten. The sample consisted of tumor tissue, taken after IRX-2 immunotherapy. These receptors were taken from a human donor with breast cancer.

CDR3 loop: CASSLASTGSPLHF. The DNA of the CDR3 is TGTGCCAGCAGTTTGGCCAGTACGGGTTCACCCCTCCACTTT. The V and J genes are TRBV27 and TRBJ1-6; the D is unclear. This CDR3 is 14 amino acids long. The germline CDR1 and CDR2 sequences are MNHEY and SMNVEV (reference sequence). Between the trimmed V and J ends, which lost 3 bases and 9 bases, there was a span of 12 bases.

The V call is TRBV27, the J call TRBJ2-1; 8 bases are shared with TRBD1. The J segment lost 7 bases and the V segment lost 3 bases, leaving 26 bases of the junction unmatched. CDR3 size: 21 residues. Germline V gives CDR1 MNHEY, CDR2 SMNVEV (reference sequence). The CDR3 coding sequence is TGTGCCAGCAGTTTTGGATTGGTTAGGGGATTCGACAGGGGCGCTAGAAATGAGCAGTTCTTC. Its protein product is CASSFGLVRGFDRGARNEQFF.

This chain connects TRBV6-6 to TRBJ1-6; 10 nucleotides match TRBD1. CDR1 is MNHNY and CDR2 is SVGAGI in the germline V gene (reference sequence). Trimming cost V 7 bases and J 7 bases; bases outside gene matches: 7. CDR3 length: 15 amino acids. The DNA of the CDR3 is TGTGCCAGCACCTACGGGGGACAGGGGAATTCACCCCTCCACTTT. This gives the protein CASTYGGQGNSPLHF.

This chain connects TRBV7-6 to TRBJ2-2; the D gene is possibly TRBD1 (5 bases). Germline values: CDR1 SGHVS, CDR2 FNYEAQ. V was pared by 5 bases and J by 5 bases, with 12 bases between. The CDR3 length is 14 residues. The CDR3 sequence: CASSLGHMTGELFF. The CDR3 bases are TGTGCCAGCAGCCTCGGACATATGACCGGGGAGCTGTTTTTT.

This clone was counted a single time. The V call is TRBV2, the J call TRBJ1-1; no reliable D call. CDR1 SNHLY and CDR2 FYNNEI come from the germline V gene. The V gene lost 9 bases and the J gene lost 0 bases, with 5 bases spanning the gap. The CDR3 length is 11 residues. CDR3 in DNA: TGTGCCAGGAGGATGAACACTGAAGCTTTCTTT. As protein: CARRMNTEAFF.

This clone was detected once. The chain joins TRBV2 to TRBJ2-3, with D perhaps matching TRBD2 (5 bases). The CDR3 contains 17 residues. Trimming stripped 2 bases from V and 0 bases from J, with 15 bases between. Germline CDR1 is SNHLY and CDR2 is FYNNEI. The CDR3, as DNA: TGTGCCAGCAGTGAACCGCTAGGACTGACTAGCACAGATACGCAGTATTTT. This encodes CASSEPLGLTSTDTQYF.

This chain links TRBV14 with TRBJ2-1; unclear D gene. Trimming left V 1 base short and J 4 bases short, with 5 bases between. CDR1 and CDR2 (germline): SGHDN, FVKESK. The CDR3 totals 13 residues. This chain's CDR3 is CASSQAYYNEQFF. In DNA form, the CDR3 reads TGTGCCAGCAGCCAAGCCTATTACAATGAGCAGTTCTTC.

The chain combines TRBV11-3 with TRBJ2-3; the match to TRBD2 covers 8 bases. V lost 1 base, J lost 4 bases, and 1 base stayed unmatched. Germline V lookup: CDR1 SGHNT, CDR2 YENEEA. The CDR3 is made up of 14 amino acids. For the CDR3, the DNA is TGTGCCAGCAGCTTAGCGGGAGGGGCAGATACGCAGTATTTT. It encodes CASSLAGGADTQYF.

This chain connects TRBV11-2 to TRBJ1-2; D remains unclear. The CDR3 runs to 14 residues. The germline V and J ends were trimmed by 5 bases and 5 bases, with 15 bases remaining between them. Germline-derived CDR1 and CDR2 are SGHAT and FQNNGV. CDR3 sequence reads: CASSPHNDRYGYTF. The DNA for the CDR3 is TGTGCCAGCAGCCCGCATAACGACCGTTATGGCTACACCTTC. The entire variable domain, with the rest obtained from reference TRBV11-2 and TRBJ1-2, is as follows: EAGVAQSPRYKIIEKRQSVAFWCNPISGHATLYWYQQILGQGPKLLIQFQNNGVVDDSQLPKDRFSAERLKGVDSTLKIQPAKLEDSAVYLCASSPHNDRYGYTFGSGTRLTVV.

This chain uses TRBV18 with TRBJ1-3, with D hard to call. Germline V gene sequence: CDR1 KGHSH, CDR2 LQKENI. This CDR3 comprises 15 residues. Between the trimmed V and J ends, which lost 4 bases and 0 bases, there was a span of 10 bases. CDR3 amino acids: CASSRDANSGNTIYF. The CDR3 coding sequence is TGTGCCAGCTCACGAGACGCTAACTCTGGAAACACCATATATTTT.

The chain couples TRBV18 to TRBJ2-1, with no clear D. The V end was cut by 2 bases, the J end by 5 bases, with 1 base between. Germline V lookup: CDR1 KGHSH, CDR2 LQKENI. This CDR3 is built from 11 residues. The CDR3 loop reads CASSPDNEQFF. CDR3 nucleotide sequence: TGTGCCAGCTCACCAGACAATGAGCAGTTCTTC.

The V gene is TRBV20-1, the J gene TRBJ1-1; perhaps TRBD1 as D (5 bases). Trimming pared 2 bases from V and 8 bases from J, leaving 6 bases between. This CDR3 has 10 residues. Germline CDR1 reads DFQATT; CDR2 reads SNEGSKA (reference sequence). The CDR3 is CSARYREAFF. Here the CDR3 DNA reads TGCAGTGCTAGATACAGGGAAGCTTTCTTT.

This chain joins TRBV10-1 and TRBJ2-2, with TRBD2 identical over 9 bases. Germline values: CDR1 WNHNN, CDR2 SYGVQD (reference sequence). Trimming removed 5 bases from V and 7 bases from J; junction bases left unmatched: 11. This CDR3 contains 16 residues. The CDR3: CASSPAAGGMGGELFF. The CDR3 DNA follows: TGCGCCAGCAGTCCGGCAGCGGGGGGAATGGGCGGGGAGCTGTTTTTT.

This clone was observed a handful of times. The chain has TRBV2 and TRBJ1-1; 7 bases are shared with TRBD1. CDR1 and CDR2 from the germline V gene are SNHLY and FYNNEI. The CDR3 contains 13 residues. J was trimmed by 1 base and V by 6 bases; bases with no gene match: 2. The DNA of the CDR3 is TGTGCCAGCAGCAGACAGGGGAACACTGAAGCTTTCTTT. Protein sequence: CASSRQGNTEAFF. The whole variable domain, filled in from reference TRBV2 and TRBJ1-1, reads EPEVTQTPSHQVTQMGQEVILRCVPISNHLYFYWYRQILGQKVEFLVSFYNNEISEKSEIFDDQFSVERPDGSNFTLKIRSTKLEDSAMYFCASSRQGNTEAFFGQGTRLTVV.

V is TRBV25-1 and J is TRBJ2-3; D may match TRBD1 or TRBD2 (6 bases each). Germline V gene sequence: CDR1 MGHDK, CDR2 SYGVNS. The CDR3 covers 16 residues. The germline V and J ends were trimmed by 4 bases and 5 bases, with 19 bases remaining between them. CDR3 region: CASSGGAGRPGDTQYF. The CDR3 nucleotides are TGTGCCAGCAGTGGGGGGGCGGGACGCCCGGGAGATACGCAGTATTTT.

The chain joins TRBV4-3 to TRBJ2-7; TRBD2 agrees at 8 bases. This CDR3 is built from 18 residues. Germline V gene data show CDR1 as LGHNA and CDR2 as YSLEER. V lost 3 bases to trimming and J lost 4 bases; unmatched junction nucleotides: 17. CDR3 protein: CASSQSFTAGLVMYEQYF. In DNA form, the CDR3 reads TGCGCCAGCAGCCAGTCCTTCACCGCGGGACTAGTTATGTACGAGCAGTACTTC.

The chain combines TRBV5-1 with TRBJ1-1; D is undetermined. In germline, CDR1 is SGHRS, CDR2 YFSETQ. CDR3 length equals 15 residues. V was clipped by 0 bases and J by 4 bases, with 13 bases between them. CDR3 in DNA: TGCGCCAGCAGCTTGGGCACGGGGTCAGGCACTGAAGCTTTCTTT. Translated: CASSLGTGSGTEAFF.

The CDR3 region has the DNA TGTGCCAGCACTTATACAGGGGACTCCGCTGAAGCTTTCTTT. This encodes CASTYTGDSAEAFF. The chain employs TRBV6-6 and TRBJ1-1, with 7 bases lining up with TRBD1. J gave up 6 bases and V 7 bases, and 11 bases lay outside the gene matches. Per the germline V gene, CDR1 is MNHNY and CDR2 is SVGAGI (reference sequence). CDR3 size: 14 residues.

This clone was seen only a few times. The V gene is TRBV2, the J gene TRBJ2-6; possible D gene TRBD1, 6 bases. Trimming cost V 3 bases and J 11 bases, with 17 bases left between them. Germline V gene data show CDR1 as SNHLY and CDR2 as FYNNEI. This CDR3 contains 15 residues. This chain's CDR3 is CASSDQRGTDHVLTF. As DNA, the CDR3 is TGTGCCAGCAGTGATCAAAGGGGGACCGATCACGTCCTGACTTTC.

J is TRBJ2-2 and V is TRBV2, with 8 bases aligning to TRBD2. Germline trimming cut 6 bases from V and 6 bases from J; bases unmatched to any gene: 3. Germline V gene data show CDR1 as SNHLY and CDR2 as FYNNEI. This CDR3 is 13 amino acids long. In DNA, the CDR3 is TGTGCCAGCAGCGGGGGGGAGGCCGGGGAGCTGTTTTTT. Translated: CASSGGEAGELFF.

The chain recombines TRBV2 with TRBJ2-5, with unresolved D. The length of the CDR3 is 12 residues. CDR1 and CDR2 from the germline V gene are SNHLY and FYNNEI. The ends were cut back, 5 bases at V and 5 bases at J, with 9 bases in the middle. This chain's CDR3 is CASSINAETQYF. Here the CDR3 DNA reads TGTGCCAGCAGTATTAATGCGGAGACCCAGTACTTC. Looking up the rest from reference TRBV2 and TRBJ2-5 gives the full variable domain: EPEVTQTPSHQVTQMGQEVILRCVPISNHLYFYWYRQILGQKVEFLVSFYNNEISEKSEIFDDQFSVERPDGSNFTLKIRSTKLEDSAMYFCASSINAETQYFGPGTRLLVL.

The chain employs TRBV5-1 and TRBJ2-7, with TRBD2 identical over 7 bases. The CDR3 covers 12 residues. Germline CDR1 reads SGHRS; CDR2 reads YFSETQ. After removal of 7 bases from V and 2 bases from J, the junction contained 3 bases not matched to a gene. The CDR3 is CASGGDPYEQYF. For the CDR3, the DNA is TGCGCCAGCGGGGGGGATCCCTACGAGCAGTACTTC.

The CDR3 nucleotides read TGTGCCAGCAGTGAACGGGAGGTACGGGTAGAGACCCAGTACTTC. It translates to CASSEREVRVETQYF. The V call is TRBV2, the J call TRBJ2-5; 7 bases are shared with TRBD2. Germline V gene data show CDR1 as SNHLY and CDR2 as FYNNEI. This CDR3 is 15 amino acids long. V lost 2 bases to trimming and J lost 4 bases; unmatched junction nucleotides: 7.

The V and J genes are TRBV6-6 and TRBJ2-1; TRBD1 matches at 7 bases. With V trimmed by 6 bases and J by 3 bases, 11 bases remained unmatched. This CDR3 comprises 16 residues. Germline values: CDR1 MNHNY, CDR2 SVGAGI (reference sequence). CDR3 sequence (DNA): TGTGCCAGCAGCAAAAGCCCGGGACAGAGCTACAATGAGCAGTTCTTC. Translating it yields CASSKSPGQSYNEQFF.

The CDR3 loop is CASSSPGLASEQFF. The CDR3 nucleotides read TGTGCCAGCAGCTCTCCGGGACTAGCATCTGAGCAGTTCTTC. J is TRBJ2-1 and V is TRBV7-8, with TRBD2 matching over 9 bases. The CDR3 consists of 14 residues. CDR1 is SGHVS, CDR2 FQNEAQ, per germline. V was clipped by 4 bases and J by 9 bases; unmatched bases: 7.

The CDR3: CASRAEGGANQPQHF. The CDR3 DNA reads TGTGCCAGCAGAGCCGAGGGGGGAGCAAATCAGCCCCAGCATTTT. This chain links TRBV28 with TRBJ1-5; TRBD1 might be the D (6 bases). Germline CDR1 is MDHEN and CDR2 is SYDVKM. The CDR3 extends over 15 amino acids. V was cut by 6 bases and J by 4 bases, with 16 bases left in between.